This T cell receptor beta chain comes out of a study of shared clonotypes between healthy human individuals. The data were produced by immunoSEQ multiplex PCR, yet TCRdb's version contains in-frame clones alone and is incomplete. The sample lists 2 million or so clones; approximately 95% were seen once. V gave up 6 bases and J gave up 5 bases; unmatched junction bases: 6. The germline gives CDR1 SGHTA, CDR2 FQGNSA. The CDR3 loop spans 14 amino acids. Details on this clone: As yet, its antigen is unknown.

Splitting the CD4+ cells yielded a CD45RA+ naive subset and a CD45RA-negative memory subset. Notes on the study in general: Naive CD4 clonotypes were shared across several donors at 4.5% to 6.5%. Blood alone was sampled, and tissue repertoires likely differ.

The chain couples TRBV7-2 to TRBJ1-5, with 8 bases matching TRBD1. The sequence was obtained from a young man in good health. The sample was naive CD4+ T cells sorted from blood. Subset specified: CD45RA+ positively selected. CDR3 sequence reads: CASSLDRGYQPQHF. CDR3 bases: TGTGCCAGCAGTCTAGACAGGGGATATCAGCCCCAGCATTTT.